One sample yielded the 15 T cell receptor beta chains listed below, sequenced in a study of cytomegalovirus exposure and HLA in healthy donors. 13 Jbeta primers and 60 Vbeta primers were used for the PCR. Profiled with immunoSEQ multiplex PCR; TCRdb holds only in-frame clones, not every one. The data hold roughly 97,000 clones, with approximately 70% observed a single time. What was sequenced was PBMCs. These receptors all come from a man aged 35-49 years in good health and CMV-seronegative.

This chain joins TRBV5-1 and TRBJ1-2; D unresolved. CDR3 length: 13 residues. V lost 4 bases, J lost 6 bases, and 13 bases lay in between. Germline lookup yields CDR1 SGHRS and CDR2 YFSETQ. CDR3 in amino acids: CASSASIEDGYTF. The CDR3 DNA is TGCGCCAGCAGCGCCTCCATAGAGGATGGCTACACCTTC.

The chain has TRBV5-1 and TRBJ2-7, with TRBD1 matching 7 bases. Trimming took 9 bases from V and 2 from J; bases not matched to a gene: 17. In germline, CDR1 is SGHRS, CDR2 YFSETQ. The CDR3 is 16 residues long. CDR3 DNA sequence: TGCGCCACCCCGGGACAGAGGTCTGTGGACCCCTACGAGCAGTACTTC. Translating gives CATPGQRSVDPYEQYF.

The rearrangement uses TRBV5-1 and TRBJ1-6; D is possibly TRBD1 (6 bases). CDR1 and CDR2 (germline): SGHRS, YFSETQ. V dropped 6 bases and J dropped 10 bases, with 17 bases sitting between them. This CDR3 has 14 amino acids. DNA for the CDR3: TGCGCCAGCACGATACAGGGTGAGCGGTCACCCCTCCACTTT. This translates into CASTIQGERSPLHF.

The chain links TRBV4-3 to TRBJ2-1, with D possibly TRBD2 on 5 matching bases. CDR3 length equals 16 residues. The V end was cut by 1 base, the J end by 0 bases, with 10 bases between. From germline, CDR1 is LGHNA and CDR2 YSLEER. In DNA form, the CDR3 reads TGCGCCAGCAGCCAAGTGGGAGCGAGCTCCTACAATGAGCAGTTCTTC. Translation gives CASSQVGASSYNEQFF.

This sequence joins TRBV5-4 and TRBJ2-2; D call uncertain. Per germline, CDR1 SGHNT and CDR2 YYREEE (reference sequence). V lost 2 bases to trimming and J lost 4 bases, with 12 bases between them. This CDR3 has 15 residues. CDR3 protein: CASSFSPVFTGELFF. CDR3 nucleotide sequence: TGTGCCAGCAGCTTTTCACCGGTATTCACCGGGGAGCTGTTTTTT.

The chain's CDR3 is CASSLYRGLQTEAFF. In nucleotides, the CDR3 is TGTGCCAGCAGCTTATACAGGGGGCTTCAGACTGAAGCTTTCTTT. This chain connects TRBV7-2 to TRBJ1-1; 9 bases agree with TRBD1. The CDR3 is made up of 15 amino acids. After removal of 2 bases from V and 5 bases from J, the junction contained 6 bases not matched to a gene. Germline values: CDR1 SGHTA, CDR2 FQGNSA.

The V call is TRBV13, the J call TRBJ2-2, with 7 bases aligning to TRBD2. CDR1 is PRHDT and CDR2 is FYEKMQ in the germline V gene (reference sequence). V dropped 5 bases and J dropped 7; count of bases not matched to a gene: 13. The CDR3 is 16 amino acids. CDR3 amino acids: CASSPSTAGTVGELFF. The CDR3 nucleotides read TGTGCCAGCAGCCCTAGCACAGCGGGGACGGTCGGGGAGCTGTTTTTT. Drawing the rest from reference TRBV13 and TRBJ2-2, the complete variable domain is AAGVIQSPRHLIKEKRETATLKCYPIPRHDTVYWYQQGPGQDPQFLISFYEKMQSDKGSIPDRFSAQQFSDYHSELNMSSLELGDSALYFCASSPSTAGTVGELFFGEGSRLTVL.

This clone was detected a few times. The rearrangement links TRBV18 to TRBJ2-7; a weak D match, TRBD2 (6 bases). V dropped 6 bases and J dropped 2 bases, with 14 bases sitting between them. The CDR3 spans 14 residues. Germline CDR1 is KGHSH and CDR2 is LQKENI. The CDR3 coding sequence is TGTGCCAGCTCCCAGGGACTGGTTACCTACGAGCAGTACTTC. This gives the protein CASSQGLVTYEQYF.

CDR3 loop: CASSLGTGYNQPQHF. The CDR3, as DNA: TGTGCCAGCAGCTTGGGGACGGGGTACAATCAGCCCCAGCATTTT. The genes are TRBV5-6 and TRBJ1-5; D is unclear. The germline V and J ends were trimmed by 0 bases and 3 bases, with 10 bases remaining between them. Per germline, CDR1 SGHDT and CDR2 YYEEEE. This CDR3 has 15 amino acids.

The V call is TRBV4-3, the J call TRBJ2-7; 8 positions agree with TRBD1. CDR1 and CDR2 from the germline V gene are LGHNA and YSLEER. The trim removed 1 base at V and 5 bases at J, leaving 4 bases unmatched. This CDR3 has 14 amino acids. CDR3 in amino acids: CASSQGTGLHEQYF. CDR3 nucleotides: TGCGCCAGCAGCCAAGGGACAGGGCTCCACGAGCAGTACTTC.

The rearrangement joins TRBV15 to TRBJ1-6; D ambiguous. Germline CDR1 LNHNV, CDR2 YYDKDF (reference sequence). Trimming left V 7 bases short and J 0 bases short, with 7 bases between. The CDR3 length is 14 residues. DNA of the CDR3: TGTGCCACCAAAGAGGGCTCCTATAATTCACCCCTCCACTTT. It is translated as CATKEGSYNSPLHF. The whole variable domain, remainder taken from reference TRBV15 and TRBJ1-6, is DAMVIQNPRYQVTQFGKPVTLSCSQTLNHNVMYWYQQKSSQAPKLLFHYYDKDFNNEADTPDNFQSRRPNTSFCFLDIRSPGLGDTAMYLCATKEGSYNSPLHFGNGTRLTVT.

This clone was picked up a small number of times. V and J are TRBV30 and TRBJ2-7; 7 nucleotides match TRBD1. The CDR3 covers 15 residues. Trimming cost V 0 bases and J 1 base; bases outside gene matches: 6. Looked up from germline, CDR1 is GTSNPN and CDR2 is SVGIG (reference sequence). CDR3 in amino acids: CAWSVPRTGSYEQYF. The DNA of the CDR3 is TGTGCCTGGAGTGTACCGAGGACAGGTTCCTACGAGCAGTACTTC. The variable domain in full, completed from reference TRBV30 and TRBJ2-7, reads SQTIHQWPATLVQPVGSPLSLECTVEGTSNPNLYWYRQAAGRGLQLLFYSVGIGQISSEVPQNLSASRPQDRQFILSSKKLLLSDSGFYLCAWSVPRTGSYEQYFGPGTRLTVT.

This chain links TRBV19 with TRBJ2-2; a weak D match, TRBD1 (6 bases). Germline loops: CDR1 LNHDA, CDR2 SQIVND (reference sequence). The V end lost 7 bases, the J end lost 6 bases, and 18 bases lay between the germline ends. The CDR3 consists of 15 residues. CDR3 loop: CASKVQGFMSGELFF. As DNA, the CDR3 is TGTGCCAGTAAGGTACAGGGATTTATGTCCGGGGAGCTGTTTTTT.

The chain couples TRBV7-2 to TRBJ1-2; TRBD1 might be the D (6 bases). The CDR3 sequence is 14 residues long. Germline V lookup: CDR1 SGHTA, CDR2 FQGNSA. Trimming shortened V by 8 bases and J by 4 bases, and 17 bases separated the two germline ends. CDR3 region: CASEVLGAGYGYTF. The CDR3 bases are TGTGCCAGCGAGGTATTGGGGGCAGGCTATGGCTACACCTTC.

The V gene is TRBV5-6, the J gene TRBJ1-4; no clear D. The CDR3 extends over 13 amino acids. The V end lost 3 bases, the J end lost 10 bases, and 13 bases lay between the germline ends. Germline CDR1 reads SGHDT; CDR2 reads YYEEEE. CDR3 nucleotides: TGTGCCAGCAGCTGGGGAGTATCGGCAAAACTGTTTTTT. It translates to CASSWGVSAKLFF.